This TCR beta chain is from a study of OX40 agonist ivuxolimab in advanced cancers. At the level of the study: A diagnosis of hepatocellular carcinoma, melanoma, renal cell or head and neck cancer was present in dose-escalation patients. Three patients got partial responses; one had hepatocellular carcinoma and two had cutaneous melanoma.

Note on this clone: Its antigen is not identified.

Clones were read by immunoSEQ multiplex PCR, and TCRdb kept only the in-frame ones, dropping some. The sample has tens of thousands of clones, about nine tenths seen once. CDR1 and CDR2 (germline): SGHDT, YYEEEE. Trimming took 2 bases from V and 5 from J; bases not matched to a gene: 7. There are 16 residues in the CDR3. Blood got drawn at baseline, again on cycle 4 day 1, and then on cycle 7 day 1. Study-wide results and caveats: CD8+ T cells showed, on average, more clonal expansion than CD4+ cells.

This clonotype was sampled from an adult with an advanced solid tumor such as melanoma, head and neck, liver or kidney cancer. This chain connects TRBV5-6 to TRBJ2-5; 12 positions agree with TRBD2. Specimen: CD4+ or CD8+ T cells sorted from blood, collected in a trial of the OX40 agonist ivuxolimab. CDR3 sequence reads: CASSFRTSGTGETQYF. The CDR3 DNA reads as TGTGCCAGCAGCTTTAGGACTAGCGGGACAGGGGAGACCCAGTACTTC.